The 14 T cell receptor beta chains reported below all come from one sample, sequenced in a study of blood T cell repertoires in COVID-19. Generated by immunoSEQ multiplex PCR, the TCRdb table keeps only in-frame clones and is missing some. The sample lists over 120,000 clones; around 84% were seen once. Sequencing was performed on peripheral blood. These receptors all come from a human donor with acute or convalescent COVID-19. The donor label of this sample is uncertain.

This clone has just one count. The gene calls are TRBV6-2 or TRBV6-3 and TRBJ1-3; possible D gene TRBD1, 5 bases. Germline values: CDR1 MNHEY, CDR2 SVGEGT. The ends were cut back, 6 bases at V and 0 bases at J, with 18 bases in the middle. This CDR3 spans 17 amino acids. CDR3: CASSKQVNGYSGNTIYF. DNA for the CDR3: TGTGCCAGCAGCAAACAGGTGAACGGGTACTCTGGAAACACCATATATTTT.

The chain combines TRBV6-1 with TRBJ2-3, with 8 bases that match TRBD2. The CDR3 is 16 residues long. Germline CDR1 MNHNS, CDR2 SASEGT. Trimming removed 0 bases from V and 2 bases from J; junction bases left unmatched: 4. As DNA, the CDR3 is TGTGCCAGCAGTGAAGCGCTAGCGGGCGACACAGATACGCAGTATTTT. It is translated as CASSEALAGDTDTQYF.

The chain has TRBV28 and TRBJ1-2, with 7 bases matching TRBD1. J gave up 8 bases and V 5 bases, and 5 bases lay outside the gene matches. Germline V gives CDR1 MDHEN, CDR2 SYDVKM. The CDR3 covers 12 residues. Here the CDR3 DNA reads TGTGCCAGCAGTAGACAGGGCGGAGGCTACACCTTC. This gives the protein CASSRQGGGYTF.

The chain joins TRBV9 to TRBJ2-7; 12 nucleotides match TRBD1. This CDR3 contains 15 residues. The J segment lost 7 bases and the V segment lost 0 bases, leaving 5 bases of the junction unmatched. CDR1 and CDR2 from the germline V gene are SGDLS and YYNGEE. CDR3 bases: TGTGCCAGCAGCGTAGCGGGACAGGGGGCCAGAGAGCAGTACTTC. Amino acids: CASSVAGQGAREQYF.

The chain combines TRBV12-3 or TRBV12-4 with TRBJ1-5, with TRBD1 as a possible D gene (5 bases). V was trimmed by 4 bases and J by 7 bases, leaving 11 bases between them. CDR3 length equals 13 residues. Here the CDR3 reads CASSSQGDQPQHF. For the CDR3, the DNA is TGTGCCAGCAGTTCCCAGGGTGACCAGCCCCAGCATTTT.

This sequence joins TRBV23-1 and TRBJ2-5; TRBD2 aligns across 7 bases. TRBV23-1 is identified as an open reading frame with a role that is uncertain. The CDR3 covers 14 residues. The trim removed 4 bases at V and 8 bases at J, leaving 10 bases unmatched. The CDR3: CASSPQGGEVTQYF. In DNA, the CDR3 is TGCGCCAGCAGTCCCCAGGGAGGGGAAGTAACCCAGTACTTC.

V gene TRBV7-2 combines with J gene TRBJ2-1; 15 positions match TRBD2. Per germline, CDR1 SGHTA and CDR2 FQGNSA. V was pared by 5 bases and J by 4 bases, with 9 bases of the junction left unmatched. The CDR3 has 18 amino acids. The CDR3: CASSRWTSGGAGYNEQFF. The CDR3 DNA follows: TGTGCCAGCAGCCGCTGGACTAGCGGGGGGGCGGGGTACAATGAGCAGTTCTTC.

The V call is TRBV19, the J call TRBJ1-2; D is ambiguous. V lost 1 base to trimming and J lost 8 bases, with 8 bases between them. The CDR3 length is 12 residues. Germline CDR1 is LNHDA and CDR2 is SQIVND (reference sequence). The DNA for the CDR3 is TGTGCCAGTAGTATAGCCAGGTACGGCTACACCTTC. Translation: CASSIARYGYTF. Together with reference TRBV19 and TRBJ1-2, the CDR3 gives the full variable domain: DGGITQSPKYLFRKEGQNVTLSCEQNLNHDAMYWYRQDPGQGLRLIYYSQIVNDFQKGDIAEGYSVSREKKESFPLTVTSAQKNPTAFYLCASSIARYGYTFGSGTRLTVV.

The chain carries TRBV28 and TRBJ1-4, with no clear D. CDR1 is MDHEN, CDR2 SYDVKM, per germline. This CDR3 comprises 13 residues. Trimming removed 8 bases from V and 3 bases from J, with 10 bases in between. The CDR3 coding sequence is TGTGCCAGCGGACTCGGAGCTAATGAAAAACTGTTTTTT. Translated, it gives CASGLGANEKLFF.

The chain uses TRBV27 and TRBJ1-1; D is perhaps TRBD1 (6 bases). The CDR3 extends over 17 amino acids. The ends were cut back, 6 bases at V and 9 bases at J, with 29 bases in the middle. Germline lookup yields CDR1 MNHEY and CDR2 SMNVEV (reference sequence). The CDR3 DNA reads as TGTGCCAGCAGGGGGGCGGGTCTGATTAGTGATGTGTCGCAAGCTTTCTTT. Translation gives CASRGAGLISDVSQAFF.

The chain carries TRBV5-1 and TRBJ1-1; 9 bases align to TRBD1. Looked up from germline, CDR1 is SGHRS and CDR2 is YFSETQ. The CDR3 loop spans 15 amino acids. The J segment lost 4 bases and the V segment lost 2 bases, leaving 6 bases of the junction unmatched. The CDR3 DNA sequence: TGCGCCAGCAGCTTAGAGGGACAGGGAGGCACTGAAGCTTTCTTT. This codes for CASSLEGQGGTEAFF.

The chain joins TRBV19 to TRBJ1-2; D uncertain. Germline CDR1 LNHDA, CDR2 SQIVND (reference sequence). The V end was cut by 4 bases, the J end by 2 bases, with 11 bases between. The CDR3 is made up of 14 amino acids. CDR3 residues: CASSKEGWNYGYTF. The CDR3 nucleotides are TGTGCCAGTAGTAAGGAGGGTTGGAACTATGGCTACACCTTC.

The chain carries TRBV6-2 or TRBV6-3 and TRBJ1-1; a possible D gene is TRBD1 (6 bases). Looked up from germline, CDR1 is MNHEY and CDR2 is SVGEGT. Trimming left V 4 bases short and J 1 base short, with 13 bases between. The CDR3 length is 15 residues. The DNA of the CDR3 is TGTGCCAGCAGTTTTCAGGGGTTGGAGAACACTGAAGCTTTCTTT. Its protein product is CASSFQGLENTEAFF.

This clone was detected a few times. The J gene is TRBJ2-1, the V gene TRBV7-2, with TRBD2 matching over 7 bases. The ends lost 3 bases at V and 7 bases at J; junction bases unmatched: 6. The germline V gene has CDR1 SGHTA and CDR2 FQGNSA. The CDR3 has 14 residues. The CDR3 loop is CASSFRGRENEQFF. CDR3 nucleotides: TGTGCCAGCAGCTTTCGGGGGAGGGAAAATGAGCAGTTCTTC.